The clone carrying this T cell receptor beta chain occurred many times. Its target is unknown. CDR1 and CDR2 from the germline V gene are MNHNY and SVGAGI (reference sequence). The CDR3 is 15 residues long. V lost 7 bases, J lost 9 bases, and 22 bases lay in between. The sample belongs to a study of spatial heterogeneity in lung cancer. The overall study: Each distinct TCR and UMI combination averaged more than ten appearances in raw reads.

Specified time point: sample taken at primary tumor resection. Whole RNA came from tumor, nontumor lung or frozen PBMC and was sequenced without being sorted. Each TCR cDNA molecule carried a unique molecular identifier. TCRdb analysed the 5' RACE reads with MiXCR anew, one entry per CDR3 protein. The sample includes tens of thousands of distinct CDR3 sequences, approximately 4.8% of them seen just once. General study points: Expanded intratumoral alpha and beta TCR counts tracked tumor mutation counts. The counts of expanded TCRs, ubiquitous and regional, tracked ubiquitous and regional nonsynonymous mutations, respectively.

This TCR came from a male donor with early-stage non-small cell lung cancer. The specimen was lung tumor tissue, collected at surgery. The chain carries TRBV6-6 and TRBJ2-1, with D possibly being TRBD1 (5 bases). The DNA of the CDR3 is TGTGCCAGCACCCAAGGGGTGACGGGCGCTACTGAGCAGTTCTTC. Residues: CASTQGVTGATEQFF.